This T cell receptor (beta chain) was obtained from a study of shared clonotypes between healthy human individuals. Study information: CD4 naive cells filled three plates per donor, CD4 memory three, CD8 naive two and CD8 memory one. Regarding the study as a whole: In this cohort, only blood was sampled, and tissue repertoires likely differ.

Repertoires were generated with immunoSEQ multiplex PCR, while TCRdb's copy carries only in-frame clones and drops some. The sample carries some 2,100,000 clones, 90% to 96% recorded once. The junction had 5 bases not matched to a gene; V was cut back by 0 bases and J by 6 bases. This CDR3 is 15 amino acids long. Germline V lookup: CDR1 SGDLS, CDR2 YYNGEE. As concerns this clone: The antigen is not known.

Sequencing used naive CD4+ T cells sorted from blood. Stated subset: CD45RA+ positively selected. This clonotype was obtained from a young man in good health. This rearrangement joins TRBV9 to TRBJ1-1; 10 bases line up with TRBD1. The CDR3 DNA is TGTGCCAGCAGCGTAGAAGGGACAGGGGCCTCTGAAGCTTTCTTT. Translated: CASSVEGTGASEAFF.